Each of the 2 T cell receptor beta chains below was sequenced from the same sample in a study of cytomegalovirus exposure and HLA in healthy donors. Vbeta (60) and Jbeta (13) primers were used in the PCR. Libraries were prepared by immunoSEQ multiplex PCR; TCRdb keeps only in-frame clonotypes and omits some of them. The sample records about 140,000 clones, 88% being singletons. Sequenced sample: PBMCs. These receptors were taken from a woman aged 40 to 55 in good health and CMV-seronegative.

This rearrangement joins TRBV14 to TRBJ1-4; D gene ambiguous. V lost 5 bases and J lost 5, with 18 bases in between. The germline gives CDR1 SGHDN, CDR2 FVKESK. The CDR3 length is 16 residues. CDR3 nucleotides: TGTGCCAGCAGCGGTCACCCGAAACCCGAGAATGAAAAACTGTTTTTT. This codes for CASSGHPKPENEKLFF.

The chain couples TRBV11-2 to TRBJ2-7; D may be TRBD2 (6 bases). V was shortened by 4 bases and J by 1 base, with 11 bases between the two germline ends. Germline values: CDR1 SGHAT, CDR2 FQNNGV. The CDR3 length is 14 residues. The CDR3 DNA reads TGTGCCAGCAGCTGGGATAGCGGATCCTACGAGCAGTACTTC. Its translation is CASSWDSGSYEQYF.